These T cell receptor beta chains were read from a single sample in a study of OX40 agonist ivuxolimab in advanced cancers. The data were produced by immunoSEQ multiplex PCR, yet TCRdb's version contains in-frame clones alone and is incomplete. The data contain under 20,000 clones, 68% of them singletons. The sequencing used CD4+ or CD8+ T cells sorted from blood, collected in a trial of the OX40 agonist ivuxolimab. Source of these receptors: an adult with an advanced solid tumor such as melanoma, head and neck, liver or kidney cancer. Each CDR3 is given with its conserved first and last residue. D genes are given only for firm matches. Size is omitted from some rows. Given values are once, few, many or a class for expanded clones.

V: TRBV28
size: few
D: .
J: TRBJ2-5
DNA: TGTGCCAGCAGTTGGGAAGAGACCCAGTACTTC
CDR3: CASSWEETQYF

V: TRBV2
size: .
D: .
J: TRBJ2-1
DNA: TGTGCCAGCAGTGAGAGGGGCCGGATCCATGAGCAGTTCTTC
CDR3: CASSERGRIHEQFF

V: TRBV7-9
size: few
D: .
J: TRBJ2-7
DNA: TGTGCCAGCAGCTTAGACACCTACGAGCAGTACTTC
CDR3: CASSLDTYEQYF

V: TRBV19
size: few
D: .
J: TRBJ1-5
DNA: TGTGCCAGTAGCCCATGGGGGGCCTTGAATCAGCCCCAGCATTTT
CDR3: CASSPWGALNQPQHF

V: TRBV21-1
size: medium-sized
D: .
J: TRBJ1-2
DNA: TGTGCCAGCAGCAAAGTGGCGTATGGCTACACCTTC
CDR3: CASSKVAYGYTF

V: TRBV9
size: few
D: TRBD1
J: TRBJ1-6
DNA: TGTGCCAGCAGCGTAGATCTGGGAGGGGGCGATAATTCACCCCTCCACTTT
CDR3: CASSVDLGGGDNSPLHF

V: TRBV19
size: .
D: TRBD1
J: TRBJ1-1
DNA: TGTGCCAGTAGCGGGGACAGTCGGAACACTGAAGCTTTCTTT
CDR3: CASSGDSRNTEAFF

V: TRBV10-3
size: .
D: .
J: TRBJ1-2
DNA: TGTGCCATCAAAGAATCGGGACACTACTATGGCTACACCTTC
CDR3: CAIKESGHYYGYTF

V: TRBV21-1
size: .
D: .
J: TRBJ2-6
DNA: TGTGCCAGCAGCAAAAAACGGGGTTTATCTGGGGCCAACGTCCTGACTTTC
CDR3: CASSKKRGLSGANVLTF

V: TRBV7-9
size: .
D: .
J: TRBJ2-5
DNA: TGTGCCAGCAGCTCCCTAATGATAGCGGTTTATCAAGAGACCCAGTACTTC
CDR3: CASSSLMIAVYQETQYF

V: TRBV10-3
size: .
D: .
J: TRBJ2-7
DNA: TGTGCCACATCCGAGCCGCCCGGGACCGAGCAGTACTTC
CDR3: CATSEPPGTEQYF

V: TRBV11-3
size: few
D: TRBD2
J: TRBJ2-1
DNA: TGTGCCAGCAGCTTAGCCGGGAGGGCCGGTAATGAGCAGTTCTTC
CDR3: CASSLAGRAGNEQFF

V: TRBV11-2
size: .
D: TRBD2
J: TRBJ2-7
DNA: TGTGCCAGCAGCCTACGGGGAAGCGGGAGGGCCGATGACGAGCAGTACTTC
CDR3: CASSLRGSGRADDEQYF

V: TRBV19
size: .
D: .
J: TRBJ2-1
DNA: TGTGCCAGTAGTGGGCCGGGACGCTATACCTACAATGAGCAGTTCTTC
CDR3: CASSGPGRYTYNEQFF

V: TRBV5-4
size: .
D: .
J: TRBJ2-2
DNA: TGTGCCAGCACCTACTCCCGGGACGGGAACACCGGGGAGCTGTTTTTT
CDR3: CASTYSRDGNTGELFF

V: TRBV7-3
size: few
D: .
J: TRBJ2-3
DNA: TGTGCCAGCAGCCCGGGTTTTGGCACAGATACGCAGTATTTT
CDR3: CASSPGFGTDTQYF

V: TRBV2
size: .
D: .
J: TRBJ2-7
DNA: TGTGCCAGCAGTGATCTGTCGCCCGAGCAGTACTTC
CDR3: CASSDLSPEQYF

V: TRBV6-6
size: once
D: .
J: TRBJ1-1
DNA: TGTGCCAGCAGTTACTCGCCGGGCACTGAAGCTTTCTTT
CDR3: CASSYSPGTEAFF

V: TRBV7-6
size: .
D: TRBD1
J: TRBJ2-7
DNA: TGTGCCAGCAGCCGCGGACAGGCGAGCTCCTACGAGCAGTACTTC
CDR3: CASSRGQASSYEQYF

V: TRBV28
size: .
D: TRBD2
J: TRBJ2-3
DNA: TGTGCCAGCACCAGACTAGCGGGGGGCACAGATACGCAGTATTTT
CDR3: CASTRLAGGTDTQYF

V: TRBV7-2
size: once
D: .
J: TRBJ2-1
DNA: TGTGCCAGCACCACTCTAGGGCCCGAGTATGAGCAGTTCTTC
CDR3: CASTTLGPEYEQFF

V: TRBV4-3
size: once
D: .
J: TRBJ2-7
DNA: TGCGCCAGCAGCCAAGATAACGGGGAGTCGGACTACGAGCAGTACTTC
CDR3: CASSQDNGESDYEQYF

V: TRBV6-6
size: .
D: .
J: TRBJ2-1
DNA: TGTGCCAGCAATTCGGGCGGCAATGAGCAGTTCTTC
CDR3: CASNSGGNEQFF